The present T cell receptor (beta chain) was sequenced within a study of T cell responses to AZD1222 COVID-19 vaccine. Losses at the gene ends were 6 bases for V and 6 bases for J; bases not matched to a gene: 9. This CDR3 has 15 residues. CDR1 is SGDLS and CDR2 is YYNGEE in the germline V gene. Only in-frame clones appear in the TCRdb table, and some are missing; sequencing was by immunoSEQ multiplex PCR. This sample has about 130,000 clones, with about 90% found just once. This chain uses TRBV9 with TRBJ2-1; 10 nucleotides agree with TRBD2. Sample: peripheral blood, taken 28 days after the second AZD1222 dose. This TCR was recovered from an adult who received the AZD1222 COVID-19 vaccine. CDR3 amino acids: CASTKREGLANEQFF. CDR3 bases: TGTGCCAGCACCAAGCGGGAGGGCCTGGCCAATGAGCAGTTCTTC.